The text below deals with one T cell receptor beta chain. The entry originates in a study of CD8 T cells in Susac syndrome. The RNA input was roughly 0.5 to 1 ug, and it was reverse transcribed with random hexamers. TCRdb recomputed calls from the immunoSEQ multiplex PCR reads with MiXCR, one row per CDR3 protein. The data show roughly 180,000 distinct CDR3 sequences, approximately 93% seen once. The CDR3 spans 14 residues. The germline V gene encodes CDR1 MDHEN and CDR2 SYDVKM. Trimming shortened V by 6 bases and J by 8 bases, and 19 bases separated the two germline ends. This clonotype was obtained from a human donor with multiple sclerosis. J is TRBJ1-2 and V is TRBV28; tentative D call: TRBD1 (5 bases). The material sequenced was CD4+ T cells from PBMCs. The chain's CDR3 is CASSPSRAGGGYTF. The CDR3 nucleotides are TGTGCCAGCAGCCCCTCCAGGGCCGGGGGGGGCTACACCTTC.